This T cell receptor (beta chain) was captured in a study of post-analysis software for immune sequencing data. Study summary: The courses of disease that were included comprised relapsing-remitting, secondary progressive and progressive-relapsing multiple sclerosis.

Regarding the study as a whole: TRBV5-6, TRBV5-1 and TRBV20-1 belonged to a set of roughly five TRBV segments that were more frequent in patients than controls. Strong same-batch co-clustering of samples appeared with F measure clustering. Comparison with controls showed significantly lower normalized Chao1 diversity in multiple sclerosis patients.

As to this clonotype: Its antigen is not known. A junction end diverges from the germline sequence, so it may reflect a read error.

Germline lookup yields CDR1 SGHTA and CDR2 FQGNSA. The CDR3 spans 14 residues. Presence of unique molecular identifiers characterized the TCR beta cDNA libraries. Researchers reported 400,000 to 550,000 cDNA molecules coming from about 0.98 to 11 million T cells. TCRdb re-called the PCR reads through MiXCR, storing one row per CDR3 protein. The sample comprises over 700,000 distinct CDR3 sequences, 30% of which are singletons, and more than 0.45% rests with the top ten. The chain couples TRBV7-2 to TRBJ1-6; 7 bases are a match to TRBD1. This TCR derives from a girl aged 10 to 17 with multiple sclerosis. Source material: blood. CDR3 in DNA: TGTGCCAGCAGCACCCCAGGGGGTAGGTCACCCCCCCACTTT. It is translated as CASSTPGGRSPPHF.